The 28 T cell receptor beta chains given below trace back to one sample, sequenced in a study of early T cells in non-severe SARS-CoV-2 infection. MiXCR, applied by TCRdb to the 5' RACE reads, yields one record per CDR3 protein. The sample contains some 91,000 distinct CDR3 sequences, roughly an eighth of which appear only once. Sequences were obtained from whole blood. The receptor set was obtained from an adult who was a healthcare worker with PCR-confirmed SARS-CoV-2 infection or an uninfected control (not recorded which).

This clonotype was observed a handful of times. The chain is built from TRBV11-1 and TRBJ2-7; D is undetermined. The CDR3 loop spans 14 amino acids. V lost 2 bases, J lost 2 bases, and 10 bases lay in between. Germline-derived CDR1 and CDR2 are SGHAT and FQDESV (reference sequence). The CDR3 coding sequence is TGTGCCAGCAGCTTAACTCTCTCGACCTACGAGCAGTACTTC. This gives the protein CASSLTLSTYEQYF.

This clonotype was counted at least ten times. The V and J genes are TRBV28 and TRBJ1-2; D is uncertain. Trimming shortened V by 5 bases and J by 2 bases, and 6 bases separated the two germline ends. Germline loops: CDR1 MDHEN, CDR2 SYDVKM. The CDR3 runs 12 residues. DNA of the CDR3: TGTGCCAGCAGTACCCGGAACTATGGCTACACCTTC. Its translation: CASSTRNYGYTF.

The chain carries TRBV9 and TRBJ2-1; 7 nucleotides align to TRBD2. This CDR3 has 16 amino acids. The ends lost 0 bases at V and 4 bases at J; junction bases unmatched: 7. CDR1 and CDR2 (germline): SGDLS, YYNGEE. The CDR3 spells CASSVGGTSDYNEQFF. The DNA for the CDR3 is TGTGCCAGCAGCGTAGGCGGAACTAGCGATTACAATGAGCAGTTCTTC.

This clonotype was recorded at least ten times. The chain recombines TRBV20-1 with TRBJ2-7; D is perhaps TRBD1 or TRBD2 (5 bases each). CDR3 length equals 13 residues. Trimming shortened V by 5 bases and J by 3 bases, and 14 bases separated the two germline ends. From germline, CDR1 is DFQATT and CDR2 SNEGSKA (reference sequence). In DNA form, the CDR3 reads TGCAGTGCTCCGGGGACCGACTACTACGAGCAGTACTTC. Amino acids: CSAPGTDYYEQYF.

This clonotype appeared many times. This chain joins TRBV10-3 and TRBJ2-4; 8 bases are shared with TRBD1. The junction had 3 bases not matched to a gene; V was cut back by 8 bases and J by 0 bases. This CDR3 comprises 14 residues. Germline CDR1 ENHRY, CDR2 SYGVKD. CDR3 region: CAIGQGLAKNIQYF. The CDR3 DNA is TGTGCCATCGGACAGGGTCTAGCCAAAAACATTCAGTACTTC.

This clonotype was found a few times. This chain joins TRBV11-2 and TRBJ2-1, with 9 positions matching TRBD2. CDR1 SGHAT and CDR2 FQNNGV come from the germline V gene. The CDR3 sequence is 15 residues long. The J segment lost 5 bases and the V segment lost 7 bases, leaving 9 bases of the junction unmatched. The CDR3 loop is CASNRVAGANNEQFF. CDR3 bases: TGTGCCAGCAATCGGGTAGCGGGGGCAAACAATGAGCAGTTCTTC.

This clonotype was observed a few times. The CDR3 DNA reads as TGTGCCAGCAGTTTAGAGCCAGGGTCCTTCTACGAGCAGTACTTC. Protein product: CASSLEPGSFYEQYF. J is TRBJ2-7 and V is TRBV12-3 or TRBV12-4, with D tentatively TRBD1 (5 bases). The CDR3 has 15 amino acids. Trimming cost V 1 base and J 3 bases, with 13 bases left between them.

The chain uses TRBV29-1 and TRBJ1-1; the D gene is possibly TRBD1 (6 bases). This CDR3 is built from 12 residues. CDR1 and CDR2 (germline): SQVTM, ANQGSEA. V dropped 7 bases and J dropped 2 bases, with 11 bases sitting between them. The chain's CDR3 is CSAGGQNTEAFF. The CDR3 DNA follows: TGCAGCGCGGGGGGCCAAAACACTGAAGCTTTCTTT.

In its sample, this clonotype was seen many times. The chain has TRBV2 and TRBJ1-5, with D unclear. Germline V gives CDR1 SNHLY, CDR2 FYNNEI. The CDR3 length is 13 residues. V lost 7 bases to trimming and J lost 4 bases, with 11 bases between them. CDR3: CASTRQENQPQHF. Written as DNA, the CDR3 is TGTGCCAGCACGAGGCAGGAAAATCAGCCCCAGCATTTT.

This clonotype was detected ten times or more. The rearrangement links TRBV19 to TRBJ2-2; perhaps TRBD2 as D (6 bases). Germline V gene sequence: CDR1 LNHDA, CDR2 SQIVND (reference sequence). V shed 6 bases and J shed 6 bases, with 11 bases lying between them. This CDR3 is 13 amino acids long. The CDR3 loop is CASRARRAGELFF. The CDR3 coding sequence is TGTGCCAGTAGAGCCAGGAGGGCCGGGGAGCTGTTTTTT.

The chain joins TRBV27 to TRBJ2-5; TRBD2 is a possible D gene (5 bases). CDR3 size: 14 residues. The V gene lost 6 bases and the J gene lost 3 bases, with 14 bases spanning the gap. From germline, CDR1 is MNHEY and CDR2 SMNVEV (reference sequence). Written as DNA, the CDR3 is TGTGCCAGCAGCCCGGTCCGACTAAAAGAGACCCAGTACTTC. It specifies CASSPVRLKETQYF.

V and J are TRBV6-6 and TRBJ1-6; D unclear. The CDR3 runs to 17 residues. V was shortened by 2 bases and J by 6 bases, with 17 bases between the two germline ends. Germline V lookup: CDR1 MNHNY, CDR2 SVGAGI (reference sequence). CDR3 DNA: TGTGCCAGCAGTTACGCGAGGTTTTTGGGGAGTAATTCACCCCTCCACTTT. Protein product: CASSYARFLGSNSPLHF.

This clonotype was recorded a few times. For the CDR3, the DNA is TGTGCCAGCACACGAGACAATGAGCAGTTCTTC. It encodes CASTRDNEQFF. This chain connects TRBV6-5 to TRBJ2-1; D gene ambiguous. Per germline, CDR1 MNHEY and CDR2 SVGAGI. CDR3 length equals 11 residues. V was shortened by 7 bases and J by 5 bases, with 6 bases between the two germline ends.

This sequence joins TRBV18 and TRBJ2-3; D remains ambiguous. The CDR3 has 15 residues. The germline V gene encodes CDR1 KGHSH and CDR2 LQKENI. Trimming pared 0 bases from V and 0 bases from J, leaving 7 bases between. CDR3 nucleotides: TGTGCCAGCTCACCACCGGGGTTAAGCACAGATACGCAGTATTTT. This codes for CASSPPGLSTDTQYF.

This clonotype was detected a few times. The chain carries TRBV15 and TRBJ2-3; 8 positions match TRBD1. This CDR3 is built from 13 residues. After removal of 1 base from V and 12 bases from J, the junction contained 6 bases not matched to a gene. The germline V gene has CDR1 LNHNV and CDR2 YYDKDF (reference sequence). The DNA of the CDR3 is TGTGCCACCAGCAGAGTTCTAACAGGGGGACAGTATTTT. Translating it yields CATSRVLTGGQYF.

V and J are TRBV7-9 and TRBJ1-3; no clear D gene. The CDR3 contains 16 residues. Trimming took 4 bases from V and 4 from J, leaving 17 bases between them. Germline loops: CDR1 SEHNR, CDR2 FQNEAQ (reference sequence). Written as DNA, the CDR3 is TGTGCCAGCAGCTCCGCAGATGGGATAAAGGGAAACACCATATATTTT. Encoded protein: CASSSADGIKGNTIYF.

The sample holds many counts of this clonotype. The chain couples TRBV10-3 to TRBJ1-3; TRBD1 matches at 8 bases. From germline, CDR1 is ENHRY and CDR2 SYGVKD. This CDR3 is built from 18 residues. V trimming: 7 bases; J trimming: 0 bases; junction bases outside the gene matches: 14. CDR3: CAITGSQGDRPSGNTIYF. CDR3 nucleotides: TGTGCCATCACGGGATCCCAGGGGGACAGGCCCTCTGGAAACACCATATATTTT.

The genes are TRBV4-1 and TRBJ1-6; D might be TRBD1 (5 bases). This CDR3 is built from 15 residues. V dropped 1 base and J dropped 7 bases, with 11 bases sitting between them. Germline V gene sequence: CDR1 MGHRA, CDR2 YSYEKL. Here the CDR3 DNA reads TGCGCCAGCAGCCAAGTCCCGGGGCCCAATTCACCCCTCCACTTT. This codes for CASSQVPGPNSPLHF.

The chain recombines TRBV28 with TRBJ2-4; D is ambiguous. Trimming shortened V by 4 bases and J by 9 bases, and 16 bases separated the two germline ends. The CDR3 is 14 residues long. The germline V gene has CDR1 MDHEN and CDR2 SYDVKM. CDR3 nucleotides: TGTGCCAGCAGTTCCTCGCAGAGGTACGGCATTCAGTACTTC. This encodes CASSSSQRYGIQYF.

The sample holds many counts of this clonotype. This chain joins TRBV28 and TRBJ1-2; possible D gene TRBD1, 5 bases. The CDR3 length is 14 residues. Trimming shortened V by 5 bases and J by 8 bases, and 18 bases separated the two germline ends. Germline-derived CDR1 and CDR2 are MDHEN and SYDVKM. The CDR3 spells CASSQYPLREGYTF. DNA for the CDR3: TGTGCCAGCAGTCAGTACCCCCTCAGGGAGGGCTACACCTTC.

This clonotype has at least ten counts. J is TRBJ2-7 and V is TRBV11-2; 7 bases map to TRBD2. Germline V gene lookup returns CDR1 SGHAT and CDR2 FQNNGV. J was trimmed by 0 bases and V by 1 base; bases with no gene match: 6. This CDR3 spans 16 amino acids. The CDR3 loop reads CASSLGAGRSSYEQYF. Here the CDR3 DNA reads TGTGCCAGCAGCTTAGGAGCGGGGCGGAGCTCCTACGAGCAGTACTTC.

This clonotype was counted at least ten times. V and J are TRBV5-1 and TRBJ1-6, with D unresolved. The CDR3 contains 13 residues. The germline V gene has CDR1 SGHRS and CDR2 YFSETQ. Trimming shortened V by 1 base and J by 9 bases, and 8 bases separated the two germline ends. In DNA, the CDR3 is TGCGCCAGCAGCTTGCAGGAGGCTTCACCCCTCCACTTT. It is translated as CASSLQEASPLHF.

The sample holds many counts of this clonotype. V is TRBV28 and J is TRBJ2-2; no clear D. The CDR3 consists of 15 residues. The V and J ends lost 3 bases and 1 base respectively, with 9 bases between them. Germline CDR1 is MDHEN and CDR2 is SYDVKM. The CDR3 here is CASSFSSLNTGELFF. The CDR3 DNA sequence: TGTGCCAGCAGTTTCTCGAGCCTGAACACCGGGGAGCTGTTTTTT. The full variable domain, its missing parts supplied by reference TRBV28 and TRBJ2-2, is DVKVTQSSRYLVKRTGEKVFLECVQDMDHENMFWYRQDPGLGLRLIYFSYDVKMKEKGDIPEGYSVSREKKERFSLILESASTNQTSMYLCASSFSSLNTGELFFGEGSRLTVL.

The chain is built from TRBV7-2 and TRBJ2-3; 9 positions agree with TRBD2. Germline-derived CDR1 and CDR2 are SGHTA and FQGNSA. The V gene end was trimmed by 8 bases and the J gene end by 4 bases; junction bases not matched to a gene: 22. The CDR3 is 19 amino acids. CDR3 region: CASRHGIGSGGSGADTQYF. The CDR3 DNA reads TGTGCCAGCCGACACGGGATAGGCAGCGGGGGGTCGGGAGCAGATACGCAGTATTTT.

This clonotype was recorded many times. V is TRBV7-8 and J is TRBJ2-3; no reliable D call. V lost 4 bases, J lost 4 bases, and 9 bases lay in between. Germline V gives CDR1 SGHVS, CDR2 FQNEAQ. The CDR3 consists of 13 residues. The CDR3 spells CASSSSTADTQYF. CDR3 bases: TGTGCCAGCAGCTCCTCAACGGCAGATACGCAGTATTTT. The full variable domain, in which reference TRBV7-8 and TRBJ2-3 provide the parts outside the CDR3, is GAGVSQSPRYKVAKRGQDVALRCDPISGHVSLFWYQQALGQGPEFLTYFQNEAQLDKSGLPSDRFFAERPEGSVSTLKIQRTQQEDSAVYLCASSSSTADTQYFGPGTRLTVL.

This clonotype was seen ten or more times. The V call is TRBV20-1, the J call TRBJ2-7; perhaps D is TRBD1 or TRBD2 (5 bases each). Looked up from germline, CDR1 is DFQATT and CDR2 is SNEGSKA (reference sequence). Deletions cut 8 bases from V and 6 bases from J, with 20 bases between. The CDR3 is 13 residues long. The CDR3: CSPGRDQRGEQYF. DNA for the CDR3: TGCAGTCCGGGTAGGGACCAAAGAGGCGAGCAGTACTTC.

This clonotype was detected ten times or more. V and J are TRBV12-3 or TRBV12-4 and TRBJ2-2; D remains ambiguous. The CDR3 spans 13 residues. The ends were cut back, 3 bases at V and 6 bases at J, with 8 bases in the middle. CDR3 nucleotide sequence: TGTGCCAGCAGTTTTAGAGCCCCCGGGGAGCTGTTTTTT. It encodes CASSFRAPGELFF.

This clonotype has ten or more counts. The CDR3 loop reads CASSFPGQGANEQFF. CDR3 DNA: TGTGCCAGCAGCTTCCCGGGACAGGGTGCCAATGAGCAGTTCTTC. The V call is TRBV11-2, the J call TRBJ2-1; 9 positions match TRBD1. Trimming removed 3 bases from V and 6 bases from J; junction bases left unmatched: 6. The CDR3 contains 15 residues. Germline lookup yields CDR1 SGHAT and CDR2 FQNNGV.